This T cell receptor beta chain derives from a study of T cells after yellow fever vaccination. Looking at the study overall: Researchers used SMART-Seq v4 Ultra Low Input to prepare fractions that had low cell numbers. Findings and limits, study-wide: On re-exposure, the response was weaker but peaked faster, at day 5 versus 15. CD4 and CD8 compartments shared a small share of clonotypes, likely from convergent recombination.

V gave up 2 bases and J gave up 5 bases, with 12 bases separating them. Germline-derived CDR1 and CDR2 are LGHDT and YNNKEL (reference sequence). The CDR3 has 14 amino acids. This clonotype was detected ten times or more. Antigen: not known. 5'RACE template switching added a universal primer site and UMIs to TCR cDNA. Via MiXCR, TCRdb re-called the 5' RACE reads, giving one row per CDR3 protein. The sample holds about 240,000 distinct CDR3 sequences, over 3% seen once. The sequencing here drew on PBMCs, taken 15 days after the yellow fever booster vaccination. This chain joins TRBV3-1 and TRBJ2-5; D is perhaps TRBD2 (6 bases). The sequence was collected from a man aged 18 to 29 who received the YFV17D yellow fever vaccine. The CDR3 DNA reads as TGTGCCAGCAGCCAATCTACGGGGAGGGAGACCCAGTACTTC. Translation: CASSQSTGRETQYF.